A single sample gave rise to the 3 T cell receptor beta chains below, sequenced in a study of identifying expanded T cells in peripheral blood. The assay was immunoSEQ multiplex PCR, and TCRdb's table has in-frame clones only and misses some. The sample contains approximately 97,000 clones, 88% of which appear only once. The specimen was blood. Source of these receptors: a person aged 18 to 75 in good health.

V gene TRBV5-6 combines with J gene TRBJ1-3; D is uncertain. Germline CDR1 is SGHDT and CDR2 is YYEEEE. The CDR3 is 15 residues long. The V gene lost 2 bases and the J gene lost 2 bases, with 11 bases spanning the gap. CDR3 amino acids: CASSFLSWAGNTIYF. The CDR3 DNA sequence: TGTGCCAGCAGCTTTCTCTCTTGGGCTGGAAACACCATATATTTT.

The rearrangement uses TRBV6-5 and TRBJ1-2, with a tentative D call TRBD1 (6 bases). The CDR3 length is 16 residues. Deletions cut 1 base from V and 0 bases from J, with 12 bases between. Germline CDR1 and CDR2: MNHEY and SVGAGI. The CDR3 loop reads CASSYLGGQSNYGYTF. The CDR3 DNA follows: TGTGCCAGCAGTTACTTAGGGGGGCAGTCTAACTATGGCTACACCTTC.

The table lists this clone with a count of one. V usage is TRBV12-5 and J usage is TRBJ2-5, with TRBD2 identical over 14 bases. CDR1 is LGHNT, CDR2 FRNRAP, per germline. This CDR3 is built from 15 residues. Germline trimming cut 7 bases from V and 4 bases from J; bases unmatched to any gene: 5. CDR3 sequence (DNA): TGTGCTAGTGCCGGGACTAGCGGGAGTAGAGAGACCCAGTACTTC. It specifies CASAGTSGSRETQYF. The entire variable domain, with the rest obtained from reference TRBV12-5 and TRBJ2-5, is as follows: DARVTQTPRHKVTEMGQEVTMRCQPILGHNTVFWYRQTMMQGLELLAYFRNRAPLDDSGMPKDRFSAEMPDATLATLKIQPSEPRDSAVYFCASAGTSGSRETQYFGPGTRLLVL.